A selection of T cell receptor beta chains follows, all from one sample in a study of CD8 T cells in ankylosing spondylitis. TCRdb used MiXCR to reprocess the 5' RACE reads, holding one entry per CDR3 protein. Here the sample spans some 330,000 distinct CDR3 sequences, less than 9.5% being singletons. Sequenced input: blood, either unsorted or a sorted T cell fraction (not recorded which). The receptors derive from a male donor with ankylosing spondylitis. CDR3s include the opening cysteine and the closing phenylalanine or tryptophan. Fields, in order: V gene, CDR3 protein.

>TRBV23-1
CASSQSSKQGALLSYNEQFF
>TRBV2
CASGLGGAQETQYF
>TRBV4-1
CASSQIGRGYGYTF
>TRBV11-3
CASSLGTAGRETQYF
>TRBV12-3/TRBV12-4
CASSPIAGVETQYF
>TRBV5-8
CASSRDFTGSPLHF
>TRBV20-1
CSAAYLGGPTAYNEQFF
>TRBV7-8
CASSLVPKGSYNEQFF
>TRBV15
CATSRGRGANYGYTF
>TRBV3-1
CASSQDTSGRFDEQFF
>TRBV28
CASRGALRASYEQYF
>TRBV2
CASSEVPGADTDTQYF
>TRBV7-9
CASSRDVTDTQYF
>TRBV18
CASSPPTEAYEQYF
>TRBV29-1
CSVEWTPQETQYF
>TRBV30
CACALAYEQYF
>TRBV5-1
CASSLEARTQYF
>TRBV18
CASSPGTAAETQYF
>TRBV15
CATSSRDRATDTQYF
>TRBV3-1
CASSQGRSGNQPQHF
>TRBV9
CASSPSGTSGNPGATDTQYF
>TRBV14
CASSPRTSRINEQFF
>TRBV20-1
CSARDRAYYQETQYF
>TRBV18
CASSPKREGTNEQFF
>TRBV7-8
CASSLYRNTEAFF
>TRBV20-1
CSAGTGHSTGELFF
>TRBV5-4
CASSPGLADSYEQYF
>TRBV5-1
CASSLVGAGGGDLYEQYF
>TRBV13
CASSLRRGGREQFF
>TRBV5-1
CASSLSSGTYEQYF
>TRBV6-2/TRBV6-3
CASSNGQTYGYTF
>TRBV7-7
CASSYDRGHYNEQFF
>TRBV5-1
CASSLVPRGETQYF
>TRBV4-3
CASSQDGLAGAELFF
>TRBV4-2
CASSPDRGVPPLHF
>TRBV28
CASRLSGTGAVWSEKLFF